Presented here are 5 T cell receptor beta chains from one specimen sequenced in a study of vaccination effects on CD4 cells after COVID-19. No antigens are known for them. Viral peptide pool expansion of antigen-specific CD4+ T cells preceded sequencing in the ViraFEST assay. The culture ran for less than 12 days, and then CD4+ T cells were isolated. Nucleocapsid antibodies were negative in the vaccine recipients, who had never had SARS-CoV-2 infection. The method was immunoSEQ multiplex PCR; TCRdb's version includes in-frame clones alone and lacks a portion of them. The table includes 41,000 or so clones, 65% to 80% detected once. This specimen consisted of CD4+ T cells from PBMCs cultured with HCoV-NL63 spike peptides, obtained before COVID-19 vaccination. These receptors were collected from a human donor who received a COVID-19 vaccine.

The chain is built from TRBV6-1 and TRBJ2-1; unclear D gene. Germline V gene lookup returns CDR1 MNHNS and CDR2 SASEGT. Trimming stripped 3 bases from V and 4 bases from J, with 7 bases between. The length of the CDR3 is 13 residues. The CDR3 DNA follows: TGTGCCAGCAGTGACATGGGTTACAATGAGCAGTTCTTC. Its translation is CASSDMGYNEQFF.

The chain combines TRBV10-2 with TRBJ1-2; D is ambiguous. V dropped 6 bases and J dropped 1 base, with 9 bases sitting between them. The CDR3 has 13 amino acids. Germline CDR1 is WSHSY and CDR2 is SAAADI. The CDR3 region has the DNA TGCGCCAGCAGCAATACAGTTAACTATGGCTACACCTTC. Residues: CASSNTVNYGYTF.

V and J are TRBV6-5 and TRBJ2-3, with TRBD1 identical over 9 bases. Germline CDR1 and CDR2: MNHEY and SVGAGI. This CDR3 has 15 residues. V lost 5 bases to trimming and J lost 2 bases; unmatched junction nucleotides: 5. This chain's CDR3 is CASSTDRGSTDTQYF. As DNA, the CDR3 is TGTGCCAGCAGTACAGACAGGGGGTCCACAGATACGCAGTATTTT.

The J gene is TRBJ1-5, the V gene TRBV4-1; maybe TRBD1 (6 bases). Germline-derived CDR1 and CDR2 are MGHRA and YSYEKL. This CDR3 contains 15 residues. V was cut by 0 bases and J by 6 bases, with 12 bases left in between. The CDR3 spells CASSQDVWGPQPQHF. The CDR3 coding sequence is TGCGCCAGCAGCCAAGACGTCTGGGGGCCTCAGCCCCAGCATTTT.

The CDR3 is CASSPRNREGSPLHF. The CDR3 DNA follows: TGTGCCAGCTCACCGAGGAACAGGGAAGGTTCACCCCTCCACTTT. This rearrangement joins TRBV18 to TRBJ1-6; D is perhaps TRBD1 (6 bases). V gave up 3 bases and J gave up 9 bases, with 15 bases separating them. CDR1 and CDR2 from the germline V gene are KGHSH and LQKENI. The CDR3 is made up of 15 amino acids.